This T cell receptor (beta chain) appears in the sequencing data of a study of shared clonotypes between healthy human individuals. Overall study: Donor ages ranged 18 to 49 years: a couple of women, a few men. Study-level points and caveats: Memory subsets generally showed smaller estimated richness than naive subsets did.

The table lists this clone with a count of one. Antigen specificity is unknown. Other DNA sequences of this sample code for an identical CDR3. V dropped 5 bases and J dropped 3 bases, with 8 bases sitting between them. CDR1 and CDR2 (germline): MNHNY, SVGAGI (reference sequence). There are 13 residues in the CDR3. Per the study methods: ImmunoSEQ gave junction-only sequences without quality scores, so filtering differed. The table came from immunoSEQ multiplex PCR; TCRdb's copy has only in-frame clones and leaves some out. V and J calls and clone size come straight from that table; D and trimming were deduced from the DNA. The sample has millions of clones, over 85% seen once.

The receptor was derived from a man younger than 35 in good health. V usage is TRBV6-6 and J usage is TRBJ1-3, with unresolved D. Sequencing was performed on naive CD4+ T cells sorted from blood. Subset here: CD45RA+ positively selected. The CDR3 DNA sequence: TGTGCCAGCAGTCCCGGCGGTGGAAACACCATATATTTT. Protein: CASSPGGGNTIYF.